This passage covers 32 T cell receptor beta chains from one sample sequenced in a study of blood T cell repertoires in COVID-19 (dated by TCRdb to the early 2020s). Libraries came from the immunoSEQ multiplex PCR assay. Imported from immuneACCESS, the table was reduced by TCRdb to in-frame sequences with V and J called. These copies leave out some clones; in studies compared against another copy, an unresolved V gene accounts for under half, and the cause of the remainder is not known. The sample profile shows 200,000 to 250,000 clones; about nine tenths of them were found once. Of the sample, roughly 0.89% is held by the ten largest clones. Input material: peripheral blood. These TCRs come from a man aged 25 to 40 with COVID-19, enrolled during active disease.

CDR3 sequence: CASSMVMAGALYQETQYF. The CDR3 DNA sequence: TGTGCCAGCAGCATGGTGATGGCGGGGGCCCTGTACCAAGAGACCCAGTACTTC. V is TRBV5-6 and J is TRBJ2-5, with D maybe TRBD2 (7 bases). CDR3 size: 18 residues. V lost 4 bases, J lost 0 bases, and 22 bases lay in between. Per germline, CDR1 SGHDT and CDR2 YYEEEE. Variable domain in full (rest from reference TRBV5-6 and TRBJ2-5): DAGVTQSPTHLIKTRGQQVTLRCSPKSGHDTVSWYQQALGQGPQFIFQYYEEEERQRGNFPDRFSGHQFPNYSSELNVNALLLGDSALYLCASSMVMAGALYQETQYFGPGTRLLVL.

The CDR3 sequence: CASSLRTGGSLSGNTIYF. The CDR3 coding sequence is TGTGCCAGCAGCCTGCGGACAGGGGGATCCCTCTCTGGAAACACCATATATTTT. This chain uses TRBV3-1 (or the pseudogene TRBV3-2) with TRBJ1-3; the match to TRBD1 covers 10 bases. V shed 4 bases and J 0 bases; nucleotides not matched to a gene: 9. The CDR3 extends over 18 amino acids. CDR1 is LGHDT and CDR2 is YNNKEL in the germline V gene (reference sequence).

This clone was seen only a few times. V is TRBV6-5 and J is TRBJ2-5; 7 bases are a match to TRBD2. The length of the CDR3 is 14 residues. The V segment lost 4 bases and the J segment 5 bases; nucleotides outside the gene matches: 7. Per germline, CDR1 MNHEY and CDR2 SVGAGI. In DNA form, the CDR3 reads TGTGCCAGCAGTTCCGGGGGGTTAGGTGAGACCCAGTACTTC. This sequence encodes CASSSGGLGETQYF.

CDR3 amino acids: CASSYNGAEAFF. CDR3 nucleotide sequence: TGTGCCAGCAGTTACAACGGAGCTGAAGCTTTCTTT. The chain joins TRBV6-6 to TRBJ1-1; D ambiguous. Per the germline V gene, CDR1 is MNHNY and CDR2 is SVGAGI (reference sequence). The CDR3 is 12 amino acids. Between the trimmed V and J ends, which lost 2 bases and 6 bases, there was a span of 7 bases.

The V and J genes are TRBV5-1 and TRBJ1-2; TRBD1 aligns across 8 bases. Looked up from germline, CDR1 is SGHRS and CDR2 is YFSETQ. The CDR3 covers 14 residues. V shed 4 bases, J shed 6 bases, and the junction held 8 bases outside the gene matches. This chain's CDR3 is CASSRRQGINGYTF. The CDR3 nucleotides are TGCGCCAGCAGCAGACGACAGGGGATTAATGGCTACACCTTC.

V and J are TRBV11-2 and TRBJ1-6; D is possibly TRBD1 (6 bases). V shed 7 bases and J shed 10 bases, with 17 bases lying between them. This CDR3 is 14 amino acids long. Germline V gene data show CDR1 as SGHAT and CDR2 as FQNNGV. CDR3 region: CASTPVTGMSPLHF. In DNA form, the CDR3 reads TGTGCCAGCACCCCCGTTACAGGGATGTCACCCCTCCACTTT.

This clone showed up just once. The junction does not match germline at one end; this may be a read error. This chain uses TRBV3-1 (or the pseudogene TRBV3-2) with TRBJ1-1, with TRBD1 as a possible D gene (5 bases). CDR1 and CDR2 from the germline V gene are LGHDT and YNNKEL (reference sequence). This CDR3 region has 12 residues. CDR3 DNA: TGTGCCAGCAGCCAAGAAGGCAGGGCAAATTTGTTT. Protein product: CASSQEGRANLF.

This clone occurred once. This chain links TRBV9 with TRBJ1-1, with TRBD1 as a possible D gene (5 bases). CDR3 length: 14 residues. CDR1 is SGDLS and CDR2 is YYNGEE in the germline V gene. Trimming stripped 3 bases from V and 3 bases from J, with 12 bases between. The CDR3 DNA reads as TGTGCCAGCAGCGCCGGGGGGACCTACACTGAAGCTTTCTTT. Translating it yields CASSAGGTYTEAFF.

This clone has just one count. CDR3 bases: TGCAGTGCCATGTTAGTGAGAGGCTACACCTTC. Translating gives CSAMLVRGYTF. The rearrangement joins TRBV20-1 to TRBJ1-2; D not certain. The CDR3 extends over 11 amino acids. V was cut by 6 bases and J by 8 bases, with 13 bases left in between. CDR1 and CDR2 from the germline V gene are DFQATT and SNEGSKA (reference sequence).

The chain combines TRBV7-3 with TRBJ2-3; perhaps TRBD2 as D (6 bases). V was shortened by 3 bases and J by 2 bases, with 12 bases between the two germline ends. This CDR3 has 15 residues. Germline loops: CDR1 SGHTA, CDR2 FQGTGA. CDR3 coding DNA: TGTGCCAGCAGCTTTCTGGGCGGGGCCACAGATACGCAGTATTTT. The encoded protein is CASSFLGGATDTQYF.

This CDR3 is CASSYSWGPGANVLTF. As DNA, the CDR3 is TGTGCCAGCAGTTACTCGTGGGGGCCTGGGGCCAACGTCCTGACTTTC. This sequence joins TRBV6-5 and TRBJ2-6; D is possibly TRBD1 (6 bases). This CDR3 spans 16 amino acids. V was trimmed by 0 bases and J by 2 bases, leaving 8 bases between them. Per the germline V gene, CDR1 is MNHEY and CDR2 is SVGAGI.

The chain links TRBV2 to TRBJ1-2; TRBD1 is a possible D gene (5 bases). In germline, CDR1 is SNHLY, CDR2 FYNNEI. Deletions cut 8 bases from V and 4 bases from J, with 11 bases between. CDR3 size: 12 residues. The CDR3 spells CASVIGGYGYTF. In DNA form, the CDR3 reads TGTGCCAGCGTAATCGGGGGCTATGGCTACACCTTC.

The chain links TRBV20-1 to TRBJ1-2, with D tentatively TRBD1 (6 bases). CDR3 length: 11 amino acids. Germline CDR1 is DFQATT and CDR2 is SNEGSKA (reference sequence). V dropped 7 bases and J dropped 6 bases, with 12 bases sitting between them. Here the CDR3 reads CSGRTVDGYTF. The CDR3 bases are TGCAGTGGGAGGACAGTCGATGGCTACACCTTC.

The chain combines TRBV30 with TRBJ1-2; 8 bases map to TRBD1. V lost 4 bases to trimming and J lost 3 bases; unmatched junction nucleotides: 25. The length of the CDR3 is 20 residues. Germline V gives CDR1 GTSNPN, CDR2 SVGIG (reference sequence). The CDR3 nucleotides read TGTGCCTGGACCTCCCCCTCTAGACAGGGGATGAGGGGAAGGGACTATGGCTACACCTTC. Protein product: CAWTSPSRQGMRGRDYGYTF. The full variable domain, its missing parts supplied by reference TRBV30 and TRBJ1-2, is SQTIHQWPATLVQPVGSPLSLECTVEGTSNPNLYWYRQAAGRGLQLLFYSVGIGQISSEVPQNLSASRPQDRQFILSSKKLLLSDSGFYLCAWTSPSRQGMRGRDYGYTFGSGTRLTVV.

V is TRBV19 and J is TRBJ1-5; 9 nucleotides line up with TRBD1. The CDR3 totals 15 residues. V was clipped by 6 bases and J by 5 bases; unmatched bases: 8. Per the germline V gene, CDR1 is LNHDA and CDR2 is SQIVND (reference sequence). The CDR3 reads CASSPYGTGYQPQHF. The CDR3 DNA follows: TGTGCCAGTAGCCCTTACGGGACAGGGTATCAGCCCCAGCATTTT. The variable domain in full, with the rest retrieved from reference TRBV19 and TRBJ1-5, is DGGITQSPKYLFRKEGQNVTLSCEQNLNHDAMYWYRQDPGQGLRLIYYSQIVNDFQKGDIAEGYSVSREKKESFPLTVTSAQKNPTAFYLCASSPYGTGYQPQHFGDGTRLSIL.

As regards this clone: Germline and junction disagree at one end, which may indicate a read error. The chain carries TRBV6-5 and TRBJ2-5; 10 nucleotides match TRBD1. The germline gives CDR1 MNHEY, CDR2 SVGAGI. This CDR3 is built from 11 residues. CDR3 in DNA: TGTGCCAGCACGTATATGGGACAGGGGAACTTC. It is translated as CASTYMGQGNF.

This chain joins TRBV6-1 and TRBJ1-1; D perhaps matches TRBD1 (5 bases). The germline gives CDR1 MNHNS, CDR2 SASEGT. The CDR3 runs 14 residues. V lost 1 base and J lost 1, with 7 bases in between. Here the CDR3 DNA reads TGTGCCAGCAGTGAAGGCAGGGAGAACACTGAAGCTTTCTTT. Protein: CASSEGRENTEAFF.

CDR3 residues: CASSEDQGVAGANVLTF. The CDR3 bases are TGTGCCAGCAGTGAAGATCAGGGGGTAGCTGGGGCCAACGTCCTGACTTTC. The chain uses TRBV2 and TRBJ2-6, with 7 positions matching TRBD1. V was clipped by 1 base and J by 2 bases; unmatched bases: 5. CDR1 and CDR2 (germline): SNHLY, FYNNEI. This CDR3 is 17 amino acids long.

V usage is TRBV3-1 (or the pseudogene TRBV3-2) and J usage is TRBJ1-1, with D unresolved. The CDR3 is 14 residues long. The V gene lost 4 bases and the J gene lost 1 base, with 10 bases spanning the gap. Germline CDR1 is LGHDT and CDR2 is YNNKEL (reference sequence). Here the CDR3 DNA reads TGTGCCAGCAGCCTAAAGGGAGCGAACACTGAAGCTTTCTTT. Its translation is CASSLKGANTEAFF.

The rearrangement joins TRBV12-3 or TRBV12-4 to TRBJ2-3, with D uncertain. The germline V and J ends were trimmed by 6 bases and 5 bases, with 6 bases remaining between them. This CDR3 contains 11 residues. The DNA for the CDR3 is TGTGCCAGCAGCCCCGGAGATACGCAGTATTTT. It codes for CASSPGDTQYF.

The rearrangement uses TRBV12-5 and TRBJ2-6; 8 bases are shared with TRBD1. Germline V CDR1 and CDR2: LGHNT, FRNRAP. This CDR3 comprises 18 residues. The J segment lost 4 bases and the V segment lost 0 bases, leaving 8 bases of the junction unmatched. The CDR3 protein is CASGLVRTGLRGANVLTF. The CDR3 DNA follows: TGTGCTAGTGGTTTGGTAAGGACAGGGCTCCGGGGGGCCAACGTCCTGACTTTC.

V gene TRBV27 combines with J gene TRBJ1-6, with D possibly being TRBD1 (5 bases). Between the trimmed V and J ends, which lost 5 bases and 9 bases, there was a span of 14 bases. The CDR3 has 14 residues. Germline values: CDR1 MNHEY, CDR2 SMNVEV (reference sequence). This chain's CDR3 is CASSARERGSPLHF. The CDR3 region has the DNA TGTGCCAGCAGTGCAAGGGAAAGGGGTTCACCCCTCCACTTT.

The chain combines TRBV5-1 with TRBJ2-4, with 7 positions matching TRBD2. The CDR3 length is 16 residues. Germline lookup yields CDR1 SGHRS and CDR2 YFSETQ. Trimming removed 2 bases from V and 1 base from J; junction bases left unmatched: 6. This CDR3 is CASSFGGGAAKNIQYF. DNA for the CDR3: TGCGCCAGCAGCTTCGGCGGGGGAGCGGCCAAAAACATTCAGTACTTC.

This clone has only one observation. The chain carries TRBV5-4 and TRBJ1-6; 7 bases line up with TRBD1. Germline assignment: CDR1 SGHNT and CDR2 YYREEE (reference sequence). Unmatched junction bases numbered 5, after V lost 3 bases and J lost 5 bases. CDR3 length equals 15 residues. The CDR3 spells CASSSMTGNNSPLHF. The DNA of the CDR3 is TGTGCCAGCAGCTCCATGACAGGGAATAATTCACCCCTCCACTTT.

The V and J genes are TRBV27 and TRBJ1-6; D is undetermined. Trimming pared 6 bases from V and 3 bases from J, leaving 12 bases between. The CDR3 covers 15 residues. The V gene's germline CDR1 is MNHEY and CDR2 SMNVEV (reference sequence). In DNA form, the CDR3 reads TGTGCCAGCAGCCCGCAGGTTCACTATAATTCACCCCTCCACTTT. The encoded protein is CASSPQVHYNSPLHF.

CDR3 residues: CASTGTFNEQFF. The CDR3 DNA reads as TGCGCCAGCACCGGGACTTTCAATGAGCAGTTCTTC. This chain connects TRBV5-1 to TRBJ2-1; weak D call: TRBD2 (6 bases). The V end lost 6 bases, the J end lost 6 bases, and 10 bases lay between the germline ends. The length of the CDR3 is 12 residues. Germline V gene data show CDR1 as SGHRS and CDR2 as YFSETQ. Drawing the rest from reference TRBV5-1 and TRBJ2-1, the complete variable domain is KAGVTQTPRYLIKTRGQQVTLSCSPISGHRSVSWYQQTPGQGLQFLFEYFSETQRNKGNFPGRFSGRQFSNSRSEMNVSTLELGDSALYLCASTGTFNEQFFGPGTRLTVL.

The chain is built from TRBV10-2 and TRBJ2-2, with a weak D call TRBD1 (6 bases). The V and J ends lost 2 bases and 8 bases respectively, with 12 bases between them. The CDR3 is made up of 14 amino acids. CDR1 is WSHSY, CDR2 SAAADI, per germline. For the CDR3, the DNA is TGCGCCAGCAGTGAGACGGACAGAGGGGGGGAGCTGTTTTTT. It specifies CASSETDRGGELFF.

The chain joins TRBV18 to TRBJ2-5; D possibly corresponds to TRBD2 (6 bases). Trimming shortened V by 3 bases and J by 5 bases, and 22 bases separated the two germline ends. The CDR3 sequence is 17 residues long. The germline V gene has CDR1 KGHSH and CDR2 LQKENI. In nucleotides, the CDR3 is TGTGCCAGCTCACCCAGGGCCCTTAGCGGCTTAGGGGAGACCCAGTACTTC. Its translation is CASSPRALSGLGETQYF. Full variable domain (outside the CDR3, taken from reference TRBV18 and TRBJ2-5): NAGVMQNPRHLVRRRGQEARLRCSPMKGHSHVYWYRQLPEEGLKFMVYLQKENIIDESGMPKERFSAEFPKEGPSILRIQQVVRGDSAAYFCASSPRALSGLGETQYFGPGTRLLVL.

V is TRBV19 and J is TRBJ2-3, with D possibly being TRBD1 (5 bases). This CDR3 contains 15 residues. In germline, CDR1 is LNHDA, CDR2 SQIVND (reference sequence). V lost 3 bases to trimming and J lost 0 bases, with 10 bases between them. For the CDR3, the DNA is TGTGCCAGTAGTATGAGACAGATTAGCACAGATACGCAGTATTTT. This codes for CASSMRQISTDTQYF. The whole variable domain, filled in from reference TRBV19 and TRBJ2-3, reads DGGITQSPKYLFRKEGQNVTLSCEQNLNHDAMYWYRQDPGQGLRLIYYSQIVNDFQKGDIAEGYSVSREKKESFPLTVTSAQKNPTAFYLCASSMRQISTDTQYFGPGTRLTVL.

J is TRBJ1-6 and V is TRBV9; D remains unclear. The length of the CDR3 is 14 residues. Trimming removed 1 base from V and 5 bases from J, with 7 bases in between. CDR1 and CDR2 (germline): SGDLS, YYNGEE. The CDR3 loop reads CASSVSPDNSPLHF. The CDR3 nucleotides are TGTGCCAGCAGCGTATCGCCGGATAATTCACCCCTCCACTTT.

This chain connects TRBV6-1 to TRBJ1-2; possible D gene TRBD1, 6 bases. The V gene lost 3 bases and the J gene lost 8 bases, with 13 bases spanning the gap. The germline V gene has CDR1 MNHNS and CDR2 SASEGT. This CDR3 is built from 13 residues. CDR3 DNA: TGTGCCAGCAGTGAGAGGGACATGGAAGGCTACACCTTC. Amino acid sequence: CASSERDMEGYTF.

The chain employs TRBV27 and TRBJ2-2, with D possibly being TRBD1 (6 bases). Deletions cut 6 bases from V and 2 bases from J, with 7 bases between. The CDR3 consists of 13 residues. Germline values: CDR1 MNHEY, CDR2 SMNVEV (reference sequence). The CDR3: CASRDRNTGELFF. The CDR3, as DNA: TGTGCCAGCAGGGACAGAAACACCGGGGAGCTGTTTTTT.